These T cell receptor beta chains were read from a single sample in a study of blood T cell repertoires in COVID-19. The method was immunoSEQ multiplex PCR; TCRdb's version includes in-frame clones alone and lacks a portion of them. The table includes about 91,000 clones, about 91% detected once. Sample: peripheral blood. The receptors derive from a woman aged 70-85 years with acute or convalescent COVID-19. Each CDR3 is given with its conserved first and last residue. The D gene is left open where the match is weak. Clone size appears in some rows only: once, few, many, or a class for an expanded clone.

.	.	TRBV9	TRBJ2-2	TGTGCCAGCAGCCCCGGGTCAGGGTACACCGGGGAGCTGTTTTTT	CASSPGSGYTGELFF
.	.	TRBV25-1	TRBJ1-1	TGTGCCAGCAGTGGATCGGGGGGGAACACTGAAGCTTTCTTT	CASSGSGGNTEAFF
TRBD1	.	TRBV4-1	TRBJ1-4	TGCGCCAGCAGCCAAGATGGGACAGGGAATGAAAAACTGTTTTTT	CASSQDGTGNEKLFF
.	.	TRBV14	TRBJ2-2	TGTGCCAGCAGCCAAGCGTTTTCCGGGGAGCTGTTTTTT	CASSQAFSGELFF
.	.	TRBV11-2	TRBJ2-3	TGTGCCAATGAGAGGGTTCGCGGTGGTACGCAGTATTTT	CANERVRGGTQYF
.	.	TRBV27	TRBJ2-2	TGTGCCAGCAGTTTTCAGAGGGTTAATAAGCCTGGGGAGCTGTTTTTT	CASSFQRVNKPGELFF
.	.	TRBV15	TRBJ2-1	TGTGCCACCAGCAGAGTTTTCTTGAGGCGTTCCTATTACAATGAGCAGTTCTTC	CATSRVFLRRSYYNEQFF
.	few	TRBV5-4	TRBJ1-5	TGTGCCAGCAGCTTGGCCTCGGGGGGGCGCTTAGGGCCCCAGCATTTT	CASSLASGGRLGPQHF
TRBD2	.	TRBV5-1	TRBJ2-5	TGCGCCAGCAGTTCCGATAGCGGGGGGGCCAGAGAGACCCAGTACTTC	CASSSDSGGARETQYF
.	.	TRBV5-4	TRBJ1-2	TGTGCCAGCAGTAACTCTAACTATGGCTACACCTTC	CASSNSNYGYTF
.	.	TRBV19	TRBJ2-1	TGTGCCAGTACCCCGACAGTTTCCTACAATGAGCAGTTCTTC	CASTPTVSYNEQFF
.	.	TRBV7-3	TRBJ2-5	TGTGCCAGCAGCTTACGGGTTACGGAGACCCAGTACTTC	CASSLRVTETQYF
.	.	TRBV12-3/TRBV12-4	TRBJ1-6	TGTGCCAGCAGTAGCGGACAGTCGTCACCCCTCCACTTT	CASSSGQSSPLHF
.	.	TRBV28	TRBJ1-5	TGTGCCAGCAGTTTAGGGGGCGCGGTTCAGCCCCAGCATTTT	CASSLGGAVQPQHF
TRBD2	.	TRBV18	TRBJ2-7	TGTGCCAGCTCACCCCGATTGGCTAGCGGGTTCCTCGAGCAGTACTTC	CASSPRLASGFLEQYF
TRBD1	.	TRBV28	TRBJ2-1	TGTGCCAGCAGGGACAGGGGAACCTACAATGAGCAGTTCTTC	CASRDRGTYNEQFF
TRBD1	once	TRBV27	TRBJ1-2	TGTGCCAGCAGTCCCACGTATGTTTGGGACAGAGGAACCCATTTCTATGGCTACACCTTC	CASSPTYVWDRGTHFYGYTF
.	.	TRBV27	TRBJ1-5	TGTGCCAGCAGTTTAACAGCAAATCAGCCCCAGCATTTT	CASSLTANQPQHF
TRBD2	.	TRBV11-2	TRBJ2-7	TGTGCCAGCAGCCGCCCCTACCTAGCGGGGGTCTCCTACGAGCAGTACTTC	CASSRPYLAGVSYEQYF
.	.	TRBV11-2	TRBJ2-5	TGTGCCAGCAGCTTAGAGTCGGGACACCTAGTCCAAGAGACCCAGTACTTC	CASSLESGHLVQETQYF
TRBD1	.	TRBV30	TRBJ1-5	TGTGCCTGGGGACAGGGGGGTCGTCAGCCCCAGCATTTT	CAWGQGGRQPQHF
TRBD2	.	TRBV28	TRBJ2-7	TGTGCCAGCAGTTCCCGAAGGACTAGCGGCCCCTACGAGCAGTACTTC	CASSSRRTSGPYEQYF
TRBD1	.	TRBV3-1/TRBV3-2	TRBJ1-1	TGTGCCAGCAGCCAAGGGGTCGGGGACAGGGGAACTTTCTTT	CASSQGVGDRGTFF
TRBD2	few	TRBV30	TRBJ2-1	TGTGCCTCGTCTTCTAGCGGGACGGCCCTCGTCCAATTCTTC	CASSSSGTALVQFF
.	once	TRBV5-6	TRBJ1-6	TGTGCCAGCAGCCCTTTCGACAGGTCGGTTGGTAATTCACCCCTCCACTTT	CASSPFDRSVGNSPLHF
TRBD2	.	TRBV2	TRBJ2-7	TGTGCCAGCAGTGACAGCGGGAGGGCCGGTGGCTCCGAGCAGTACTTC	CASSDSGRAGGSEQYF
TRBD1	.	TRBV9	TRBJ1-1	TGTGCCAGCAGCGTTGCCGGGACAGCGAACACTGAAGCTTTCTTT	CASSVAGTANTEAFF
TRBD1	.	TRBV29-1	TRBJ2-5	TGCAGCGTAAGGGACAGGGGCGAGGTGGACCAGTACTTC	CSVRDRGEVDQYF
TRBD2	once	TRBV10-1	TRBJ2-1	TGCGCCAGCAGTGTGGCTAGCGGGAGCTCCTACAATGAGCAGTTCTTC	CASSVASGSSYNEQFF
TRBD1	.	TRBV19	TRBJ1-5	TGTGCCAGTAGTATAGCGGGACAGGGGGCGGGGAGCAATCAGCCCCAGCATTTT	CASSIAGQGAGSNQPQHF
.	.	TRBV2	TRBJ1-1	TGTGCCAGCACCCGCCCAGAGGCGAACACTGAAGCTTTCTTT	CASTRPEANTEAFF
TRBD2	.	TRBV28	TRBJ2-3	TGTGCCAGCAGTTTTGGGCTAGCGGGAGGACAAGATACGCAGTATTTT	CASSFGLAGGQDTQYF
.	.	TRBV5-1	TRBJ2-6	TGCGCCAGCAGCACTGGGACACGCGACGTCCTGACTTTC	CASSTGTRDVLTF
.	.	TRBV5-1	TRBJ2-7	TGCGCCAGCAGCTTGGTCGCGGACAACTACGAGCAGTACTTC	CASSLVADNYEQYF
TRBD1	.	TRBV24-1	TRBJ2-7	TGTGCCACCAGCCCAGGGGGAACAAAGTCCTACGAGCAGTACTTC	CATSPGGTKSYEQYF
.	.	TRBV18	TRBJ2-7	TGTGCCAGCTCACCAAGGGACAACGAGGGCTACGAGCAGTACTTC	CASSPRDNEGYEQYF
.	.	TRBV5-8	TRBJ2-2	TGTGCCAGCAGCCGCAGGAACACCGGGGAGCTGTTTTTT	CASSRRNTGELFF
.	.	TRBV28	TRBJ2-3	TGTGCCAGCAGTTCTACTAGGGAAGGTACGCAGTATTTT	CASSSTREGTQYF
.	.	TRBV3-1/TRBV3-2	TRBJ1-4	TGTGCCAGCAGCCTCAGGGGCTCGGGTAATGAAAAACTGTTTTTT	CASSLRGSGNEKLFF
TRBD1	.	TRBV4-1	TRBJ1-3	TGCGCCAGCAGCCAAGAGGGACAGGGGTATGGAAACACCATATATTTT	CASSQEGQGYGNTIYF
.	.	TRBV7-9	TRBJ1-2	TGTGCCAGCAGCTTAGGTCGGGGGGACTATGGCTACACCTTC	CASSLGRGDYGYTF